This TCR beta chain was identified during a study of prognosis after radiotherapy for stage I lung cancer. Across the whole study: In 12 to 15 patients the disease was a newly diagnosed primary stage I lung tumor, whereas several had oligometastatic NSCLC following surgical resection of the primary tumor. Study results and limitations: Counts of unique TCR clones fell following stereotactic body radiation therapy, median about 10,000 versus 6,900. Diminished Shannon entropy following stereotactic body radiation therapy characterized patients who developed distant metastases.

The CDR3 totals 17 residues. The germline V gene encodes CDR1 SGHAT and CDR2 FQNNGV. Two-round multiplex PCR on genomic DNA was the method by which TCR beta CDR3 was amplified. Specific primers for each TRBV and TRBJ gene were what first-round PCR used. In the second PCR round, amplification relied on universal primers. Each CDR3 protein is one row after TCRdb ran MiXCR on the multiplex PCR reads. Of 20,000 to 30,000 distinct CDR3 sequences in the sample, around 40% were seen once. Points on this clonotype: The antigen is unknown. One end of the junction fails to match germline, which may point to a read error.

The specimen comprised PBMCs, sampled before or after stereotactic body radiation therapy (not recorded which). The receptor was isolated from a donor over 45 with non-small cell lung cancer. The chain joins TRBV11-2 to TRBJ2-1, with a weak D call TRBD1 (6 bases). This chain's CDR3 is CASSFSRGSNRGWEHFF. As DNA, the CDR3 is TGTGCCAGCAGCTTTTCTAGGGGGTCCAACCGTGGTTGGGAGCATTTCTTC.